A single T cell receptor (beta chain) is shown here with its context. The data stem from a study of blood T cell repertoires in COVID-19. In the study overall: Samples came from the United States, Italy and Spain, spanning acute and convalescent COVID-19. From T cells, B-cell-depleted T cells, or PBMCs came the material, which was cDNA or gDNA.

As processed by the authors: Estimation of nucleated cell counts relied on the amplification of reference gene primers. The table came from immunoSEQ multiplex PCR; TCRdb's copy has only in-frame clones and leaves some out. V and J calls and clone size are given by that table; D and trimming were obtained from the DNA. In the table there are roughly 150,000 clones, 80% to 90% of which are singletons. The V end lost 5 bases, the J end lost 3 bases, and 13 bases lay between the germline ends. This CDR3 contains 14 residues. Germline values: CDR1 SNHLY, CDR2 FYNNEI. Sequenced material: peripheral blood. The chain is built from TRBV2 and TRBJ2-5; weak D call: TRBD2 (5 bases). This TCR was recovered from a woman in her sixties with active COVID-19. The CDR3 reads CASSWGAGEETQYF. CDR3 DNA: TGTGCCAGCAGTTGGGGAGCAGGAGAAGAGACCCAGTACTTC.